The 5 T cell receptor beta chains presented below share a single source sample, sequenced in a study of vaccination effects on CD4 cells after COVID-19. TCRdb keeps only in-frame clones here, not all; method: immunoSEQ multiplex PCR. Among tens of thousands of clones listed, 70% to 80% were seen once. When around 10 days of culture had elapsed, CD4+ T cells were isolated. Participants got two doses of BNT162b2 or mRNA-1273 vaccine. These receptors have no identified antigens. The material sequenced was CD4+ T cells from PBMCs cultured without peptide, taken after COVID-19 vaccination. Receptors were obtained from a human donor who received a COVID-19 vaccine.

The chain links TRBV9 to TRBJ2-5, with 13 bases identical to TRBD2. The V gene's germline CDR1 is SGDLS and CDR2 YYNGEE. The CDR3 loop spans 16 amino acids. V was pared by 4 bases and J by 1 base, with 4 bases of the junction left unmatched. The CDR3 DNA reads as TGTGCCAGCAGCCCCCGACTAGCGGGGGGCCAAGAGACCCAGTACTTC. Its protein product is CASSPRLAGGQETQYF. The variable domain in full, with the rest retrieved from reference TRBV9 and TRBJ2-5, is DSGVTQTPKHLITATGQRVTLRCSPRSGDLSVYWYQQSLDQGLQFLIQYYNGEERAKGNILERFSAQQFPDLHSELNLSSLELGDSALYFCASSPRLAGGQETQYFGPGTRLLVL.

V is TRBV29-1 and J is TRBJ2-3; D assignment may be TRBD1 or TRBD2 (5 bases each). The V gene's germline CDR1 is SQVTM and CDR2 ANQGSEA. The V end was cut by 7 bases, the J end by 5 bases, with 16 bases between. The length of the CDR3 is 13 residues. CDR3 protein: CSAPGTSRDTQYF. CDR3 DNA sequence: TGCAGCGCTCCCGGGACCAGCCGAGATACGCAGTATTTT.

The CDR3 reads CASSLLGLGNQPQHF. CDR3 DNA: TGCGCCAGCAGCCTGTTGGGACTCGGCAATCAGCCCCAGCATTTT. The chain couples TRBV5-1 to TRBJ1-5; D perhaps matches TRBD1 (5 bases). CDR1 and CDR2 (germline): SGHRS, YFSETQ. The CDR3 length is 15 residues. Deletions cut 4 bases from V and 2 bases from J, with 13 bases between.

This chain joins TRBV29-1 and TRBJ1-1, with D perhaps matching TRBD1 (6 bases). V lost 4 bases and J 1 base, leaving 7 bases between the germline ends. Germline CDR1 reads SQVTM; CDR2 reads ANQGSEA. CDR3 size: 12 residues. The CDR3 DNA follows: TGCAGCGTTGGGGGGCGGAACACTGAAGCTTTCTTT. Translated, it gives CSVGGRNTEAFF. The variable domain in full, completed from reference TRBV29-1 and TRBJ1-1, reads SAVISQKPSRDICQRGTSLTIQCQVDSQVTMMFWYRQQPGQSLTLIATANQGSEATYESGFVIDKFPISRPNLTFSTLTVSNMSPEDSSIYLCSVGGRNTEAFFGQGTRLTVV.

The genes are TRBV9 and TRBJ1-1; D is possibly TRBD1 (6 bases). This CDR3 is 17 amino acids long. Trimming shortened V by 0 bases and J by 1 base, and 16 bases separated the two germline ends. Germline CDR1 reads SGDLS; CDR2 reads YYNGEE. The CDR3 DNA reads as TGTGCCAGCAGCGTAGGTCTTGGGGACACTTCGAACACTGAAGCTTTCTTT. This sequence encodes CASSVGLGDTSNTEAFF.